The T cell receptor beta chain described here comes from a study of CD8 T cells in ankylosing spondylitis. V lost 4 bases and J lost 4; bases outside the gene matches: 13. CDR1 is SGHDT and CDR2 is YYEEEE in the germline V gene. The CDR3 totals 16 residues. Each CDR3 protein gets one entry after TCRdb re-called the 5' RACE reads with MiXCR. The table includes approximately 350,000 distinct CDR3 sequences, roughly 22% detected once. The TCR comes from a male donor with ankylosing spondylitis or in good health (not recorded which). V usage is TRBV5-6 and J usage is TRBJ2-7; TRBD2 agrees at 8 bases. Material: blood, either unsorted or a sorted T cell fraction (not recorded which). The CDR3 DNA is TGTGCCAGCAGCCCTGGGACTAGAGGTCTCTTTTACGAGCAGTACTTC. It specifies CASSPGTRGLFYEQYF.